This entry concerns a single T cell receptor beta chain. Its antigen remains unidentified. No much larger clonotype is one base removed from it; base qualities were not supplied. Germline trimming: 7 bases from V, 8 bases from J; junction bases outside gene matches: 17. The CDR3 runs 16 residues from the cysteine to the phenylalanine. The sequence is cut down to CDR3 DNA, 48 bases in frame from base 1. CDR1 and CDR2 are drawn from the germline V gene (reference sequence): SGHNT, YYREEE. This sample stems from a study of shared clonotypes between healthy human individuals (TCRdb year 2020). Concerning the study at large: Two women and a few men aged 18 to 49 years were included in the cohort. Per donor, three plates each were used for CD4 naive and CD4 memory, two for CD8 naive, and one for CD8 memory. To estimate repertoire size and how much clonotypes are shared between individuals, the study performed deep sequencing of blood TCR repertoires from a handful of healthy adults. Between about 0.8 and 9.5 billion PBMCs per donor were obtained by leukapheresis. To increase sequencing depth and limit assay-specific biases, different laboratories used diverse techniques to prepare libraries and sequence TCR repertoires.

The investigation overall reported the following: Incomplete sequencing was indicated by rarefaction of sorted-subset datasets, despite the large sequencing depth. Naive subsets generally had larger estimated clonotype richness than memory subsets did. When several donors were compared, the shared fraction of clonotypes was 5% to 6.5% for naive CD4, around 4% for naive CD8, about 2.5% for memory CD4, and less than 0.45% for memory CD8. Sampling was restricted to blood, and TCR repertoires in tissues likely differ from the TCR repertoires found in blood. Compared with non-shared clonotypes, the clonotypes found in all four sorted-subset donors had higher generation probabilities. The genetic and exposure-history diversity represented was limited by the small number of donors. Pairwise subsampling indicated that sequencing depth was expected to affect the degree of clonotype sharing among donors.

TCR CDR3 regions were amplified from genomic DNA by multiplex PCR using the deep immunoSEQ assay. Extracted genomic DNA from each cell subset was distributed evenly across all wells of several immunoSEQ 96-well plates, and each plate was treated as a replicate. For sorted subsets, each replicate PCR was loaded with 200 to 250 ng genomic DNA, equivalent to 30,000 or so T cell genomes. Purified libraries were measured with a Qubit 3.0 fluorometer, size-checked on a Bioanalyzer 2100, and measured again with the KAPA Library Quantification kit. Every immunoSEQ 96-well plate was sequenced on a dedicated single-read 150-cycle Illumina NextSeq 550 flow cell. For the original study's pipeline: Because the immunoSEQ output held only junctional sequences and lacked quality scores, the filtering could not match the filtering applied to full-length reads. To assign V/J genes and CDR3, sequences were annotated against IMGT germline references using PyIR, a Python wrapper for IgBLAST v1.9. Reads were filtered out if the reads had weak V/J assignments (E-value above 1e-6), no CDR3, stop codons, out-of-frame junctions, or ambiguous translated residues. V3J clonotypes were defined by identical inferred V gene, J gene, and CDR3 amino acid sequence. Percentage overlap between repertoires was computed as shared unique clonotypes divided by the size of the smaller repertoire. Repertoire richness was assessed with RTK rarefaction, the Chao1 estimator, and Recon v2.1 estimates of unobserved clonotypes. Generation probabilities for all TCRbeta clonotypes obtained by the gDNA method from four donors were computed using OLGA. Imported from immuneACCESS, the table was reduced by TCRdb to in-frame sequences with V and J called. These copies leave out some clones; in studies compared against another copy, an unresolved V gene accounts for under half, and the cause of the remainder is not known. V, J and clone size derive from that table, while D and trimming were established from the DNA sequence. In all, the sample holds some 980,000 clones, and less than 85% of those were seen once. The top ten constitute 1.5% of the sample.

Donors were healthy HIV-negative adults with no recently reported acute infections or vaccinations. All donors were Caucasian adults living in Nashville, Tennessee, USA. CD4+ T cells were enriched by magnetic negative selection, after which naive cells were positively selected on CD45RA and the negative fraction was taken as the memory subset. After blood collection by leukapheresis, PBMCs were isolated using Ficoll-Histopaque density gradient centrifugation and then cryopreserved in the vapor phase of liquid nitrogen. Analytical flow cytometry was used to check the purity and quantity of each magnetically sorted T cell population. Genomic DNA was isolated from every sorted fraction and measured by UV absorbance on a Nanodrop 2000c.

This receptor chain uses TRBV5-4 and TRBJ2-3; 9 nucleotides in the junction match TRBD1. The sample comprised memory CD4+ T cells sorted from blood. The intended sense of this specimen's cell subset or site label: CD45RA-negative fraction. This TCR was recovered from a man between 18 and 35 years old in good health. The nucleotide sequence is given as TGTGCCAGCTCCCCGGCCCGGACAGGGGTCCCCCGTACGCAGTATTTT. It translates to CASSPARTGVPRTQYF.